The next 14 T cell receptor beta chains were all read from a single sample in a study of shared clonotypes between healthy human individuals. The table came from immunoSEQ multiplex PCR; TCRdb's copy has only in-frame clones and leaves some out. The sample lists under 2,500,000 clones; under 97% were seen once. The sample consisted of naive CD4+ T cells sorted from blood. Subset here: CD45RA+ positively selected. The receptors shown here come from a man younger than 35 in good health.

The chain recombines TRBV2 with TRBJ2-7, with D unclear. Between the trimmed V and J ends, which lost 0 bases and 2 bases, there was a span of 5 bases. Germline assignment: CDR1 SNHLY and CDR2 FYNNEI. The CDR3 runs to 13 residues. The CDR3 DNA is TGTGCCAGCAGTGAAGCGGTCCCCTACGAGCAGTACTTC. Protein product: CASSEAVPYEQYF.

This chain joins TRBV7-9 and TRBJ2-2; D not certain. The germline gives CDR1 SEHNR, CDR2 FQNEAQ (reference sequence). Trimming shortened V by 7 bases and J by 1 base, and 7 bases separated the two germline ends. This CDR3 is 13 amino acids long. The CDR3 bases are TGTGCCAGCACGTGGGAGAACACCGGGGAGCTGTTTTTT. This gives the protein CASTWENTGELFF.

The V gene is TRBV5-1, the J gene TRBJ2-7, with a weak D call TRBD1 (6 bases). Germline V gives CDR1 SGHRS, CDR2 YFSETQ. Between the trimmed V and J ends, which lost 6 bases and 4 bases, there was a span of 11 bases. The CDR3 loop spans 12 amino acids. The CDR3 here is CASTDSSYEQYF. The CDR3 DNA follows: TGCGCCAGCACGGACAGTTCGTACGAGCAGTACTTC.

The V call is TRBV6-1, the J call TRBJ2-7; tentatively, D is TRBD1 (6 bases). This CDR3 comprises 14 residues. The V and J ends lost 5 bases and 3 bases respectively, with 14 bases between them. Germline assignment: CDR1 MNHNS and CDR2 SASEGT. The CDR3 sequence: CASSQPGDIYEQYF. CDR3 coding DNA: TGTGCCAGCAGTCAGCCAGGGGATATCTACGAGCAGTACTTC.

This chain joins TRBV7-9 and TRBJ2-4; 7 bases match TRBD1. The CDR3 runs 17 residues. V was clipped by 7 bases and J by 0 bases; unmatched bases: 12. Germline lookup yields CDR1 SEHNR and CDR2 FQNEAQ (reference sequence). The CDR3 coding sequence is TGTGCCAGCATCGATCGACAGGGTCGGCTAGCCAAAAACATTCAGTACTTC. The encoded protein is CASIDRQGRLAKNIQYF.

The V and J genes are TRBV7-2 and TRBJ2-5; TRBD1 matches 11 bases. Trimming at V came to 6 bases and at J to 5 bases, leaving 11 bases not matched to a gene. This CDR3 contains 16 residues. CDR1 is SGHTA, CDR2 FQGNSA, per germline. The CDR3 loop is CASRPTGTGGSETQYF. The CDR3 coding sequence is TGTGCCAGCAGACCTACCGGGACAGGGGGTAGCGAGACCCAGTACTTC.

The chain combines TRBV2 with TRBJ1-1; D is ambiguous. The V gene lost 4 bases and the J gene lost 2 bases, with 8 bases spanning the gap. The CDR3 runs to 13 residues. Germline values: CDR1 SNHLY, CDR2 FYNNEI. CDR3 sequence reads: CASSVHRNTEAFF. The CDR3 bases are TGTGCCAGCAGTGTTCACCGAAACACTGAAGCTTTCTTT.

This chain uses TRBV5-6 with TRBJ2-3; 9 nucleotides match TRBD1. V was clipped by 3 bases and J by 2 bases; unmatched bases: 10. Germline CDR1 and CDR2: SGHDT and YYEEEE. The CDR3 sequence is 17 residues long. CDR3 coding DNA: TGTGCCAGCAGCTCCCGCAGGACAGGGGTGGCCACAGATACGCAGTATTTT. Translated, it gives CASSSRRTGVATDTQYF.

This chain uses TRBV27 with TRBJ1-6; TRBD1 matches 7 bases. Trimming took 3 bases from V and 5 from J; bases not matched to a gene: 4. The length of the CDR3 is 15 residues. Germline V CDR1 and CDR2: MNHEY, SMNVEV (reference sequence). The CDR3 region has the DNA TGTGCCAGCAGTTTCGGGACAGAGAATAATTCACCCCTCCACTTT. Protein: CASSFGTENNSPLHF.

The sample holds a few counts of this clone. This rearrangement joins TRBV19 to TRBJ2-4; D gene unclear. Germline loops: CDR1 LNHDA, CDR2 SQIVND (reference sequence). The CDR3 totals 16 residues. The V gene lost 2 bases and the J gene lost 0 bases, with 11 bases spanning the gap. CDR3 coding DNA: TGTGCCAGTAGTATAAGGTCAGGTCTAGCCAAAAACATTCAGTACTTC. Residues: CASSIRSGLAKNIQYF.

This chain joins TRBV25-1 and TRBJ2-1; 9 bases are shared with TRBD2. The germline V gene encodes CDR1 MGHDK and CDR2 SYGVNS. Unmatched junction bases numbered 8, after V lost 4 bases and J lost 7 bases. The CDR3 runs 15 residues. Written as DNA, the CDR3 is TGTGCCAGCAGTGGGGCGGGAGGGGCGTGGAATGAGCAGTTCTTC. This sequence encodes CASSGAGGAWNEQFF.

The rearrangement uses TRBV30 and TRBJ1-2; D is undetermined. This CDR3 comprises 12 residues. V was cut by 0 bases and J by 8 bases, with 10 bases left in between. CDR1 and CDR2 (germline): GTSNPN, SVGIG (reference sequence). CDR3 nucleotides: TGTGCCTGGAGTGTACCGCCCCCGGGCTACACCTTC. This encodes CAWSVPPPGYTF.

The gene calls are TRBV28 and TRBJ1-2; 7 bases are a match to TRBD1. CDR1 and CDR2 (germline): MDHEN, SYDVKM. This CDR3 is 15 amino acids long. J was trimmed by 5 bases and V by 2 bases; bases with no gene match: 8. In DNA form, the CDR3 reads TGTGCCAGCAGTTTAAGGGGGACAGAACTTTATGGCTACACCTTC. This encodes CASSLRGTELYGYTF.

In the case of this clone: Within the sample, other DNA sequences also encode this same CDR3. V is TRBV18 and J is TRBJ2-7, with 9 positions matching TRBD2. Unmatched junction bases numbered 0, after V lost 3 bases and J lost 3 bases. The CDR3 is 13 amino acids. Germline CDR1 and CDR2: KGHSH and LQKENI. CDR3 DNA sequence: TGTGCCAGCTCACCTAGCGGGAGCTACGAGCAGTACTTC. Translation: CASSPSGSYEQYF.